Described below is a single T cell receptor beta chain sequence and its context. This entry is derived from a study of T-cell memory formation after mild COVID-19. The CDR3 loop spans 15 amino acids. CDR1 and CDR2 (germline): MNHEY, SVGAGI. Trimming took 6 bases from V and 5 from J; bases not matched to a gene: 10. TCRdb reprocessed the 5' RACE reads with MiXCR, giving one entry per CDR3 protein. The data contain over 500,000 distinct CDR3 sequences, around 15% of them singletons. The chain is built from TRBV6-5 and TRBJ2-5; 9 nucleotides line up with TRBD1. The specimen was PBMCs or a T cell subset sorted from them (not recorded which). This sequence originates from an adult woman who had mild COVID-19 (a few samples of this study predate the infection). Cell type and time point are not known. As DNA, the CDR3 is TGTGCCAGCAGCGCATCCGGGACAGGGAAGGAGACCCAGTACTTC. Its translation: CASSASGTGKETQYF.